This TCR beta chain was documented in a study of blood T cell repertoires in COVID-19. Background on the study: Samples came from the United States, Italy and Spain, spanning acute and convalescent COVID-19. PBMCs, B-cell-depleted T cells, or T cells were the source of the cDNA or gDNA that made up the material.

CDR1 is MNHEY, CDR2 SVGEGT, per germline. This CDR3 has 15 amino acids. Trimming took 5 bases from V and 5 from J; bases not matched to a gene: 9. Patients of the Seattle cohort, enrolled during active infection, were followed longitudinally. TCRdb's table, derived via immunoSEQ multiplex PCR, lists solely in-frame clones and lacks some. The sample has about 150,000 clones; around 91% are singletons. The genes are TRBV6-2 or TRBV6-3 and TRBJ2-5; 9 bases align to TRBD1. Specimen: peripheral blood. This sequence originates from a man aged 18 to 30 with COVID-19, enrolled during active disease. CDR3 in amino acids: CASSPNRGRGETQYF. In DNA, the CDR3 is TGTGCCAGCAGTCCCAACAGGGGGCGAGGGGAGACCCAGTACTTC.